Listed below are T cell receptor beta chains from one sample, sequenced in a study of patients and donors after allogeneic stem cell transplantation. TCRdb reprocessed the RT-PCR reads with MiXCR, giving one entry per CDR3 protein. This table holds approximately 150,000 distinct CDR3 sequences, 24% found once. Sample: blood, either unsorted or a sorted T cell fraction (not recorded which). The receptors were sampled from a human donor who was either an allogeneic HSCT recipient or a stem cell or donor lymphocyte infusion donor (not recorded which). It is not recorded whose cells these are; they may come from a transplant donor. Both conserved end residues are part of each CDR3. D genes are given only for firm matches. Not every row has a clone size; where given, it reads once, few, many or a size class.

cdr3_nt: TGTGCCAGCAGCCAACGGATAGAAGCTAACTATGGCTACACCTTC
cdr3_aa: CASSQRIEANYGYTF
clone_size: few
j_call: TRBJ1-2
d_call: .
cdr3_length: 15
v_call: TRBV3-1

cdr3_nt: TGTGCCAGCAGCTCCCTTGGACAGGGGCCTTTCTTT
cdr3_aa: CASSSLGQGPFF
clone_size: few
j_call: TRBJ1-1
d_call: TRBD1
cdr3_length: 12
v_call: TRBV7-3

cdr3_nt: TGTGCCACCGCCCCGAGACAGGAGAACACCGGGGAGCTGTTTTTT
cdr3_aa: CATAPRQENTGELFF
clone_size: .
j_call: TRBJ2-2
d_call: .
cdr3_length: 15
v_call: TRBV10-3

cdr3_nt: TGCGCCAGCAGCCAAAGAAACGCAGGGGAAAGATATGGCTACACCTTC
cdr3_aa: CASSQRNAGERYGYTF
clone_size: few
j_call: TRBJ1-2
d_call: .
cdr3_length: 16
v_call: TRBV4-1

cdr3_nt: TGTGCCAGCACTTCCCCACTTGGGGCTGAAGCTTTCTTT
cdr3_aa: CASTSPLGAEAFF
clone_size: .
j_call: TRBJ1-1
d_call: .
cdr3_length: 13
v_call: TRBV7-9

cdr3_nt: TGTGCCATCAGGTACGGGACTAGCTCCTACGAGCAGTACTTC
cdr3_aa: CAIRYGTSSYEQYF
clone_size: .
j_call: TRBJ2-7
d_call: TRBD2
cdr3_length: 14
v_call: TRBV10-3

cdr3_nt: TGCGCCAGCAGCTTGTCGACCTACTCCTACAATGAGCAGTTCTTC
cdr3_aa: CASSLSTYSYNEQFF
clone_size: .
j_call: TRBJ2-1
d_call: .
cdr3_length: 15
v_call: TRBV5-1

cdr3_nt: TGTGCCAGCAGCTTGCACAGGGGCACAGATACGCAGTATTTT
cdr3_aa: CASSLHRGTDTQYF
clone_size: few
j_call: TRBJ2-3
d_call: .
cdr3_length: 14
v_call: TRBV11-3

cdr3_nt: TGCAGCGTAATATCGGGACTCCATTCCTACGAGCAGTACTTC
cdr3_aa: CSVISGLHSYEQYF
clone_size: few
j_call: TRBJ2-7
d_call: .
cdr3_length: 14
v_call: TRBV29-1

cdr3_nt: TGTGCCAGCGGAGGGACCAGCACAGATACGCAGTATTTT
cdr3_aa: CASGGTSTDTQYF
clone_size: .
j_call: TRBJ2-3
d_call: .
cdr3_length: 13
v_call: TRBV9

cdr3_nt: TGTGCCATCATGGCGGGGGGGGGCACAGATACGCAGTATTTT
cdr3_aa: CAIMAGGGTDTQYF
clone_size: few
j_call: TRBJ2-3
d_call: TRBD2
cdr3_length: 14
v_call: TRBV10-3

cdr3_nt: TGTGCCAGCAAACAGGGGGCTTTGGAAAAACTGTTTTTT
cdr3_aa: CASKQGALEKLFF
clone_size: .
j_call: TRBJ1-4
d_call: TRBD1
cdr3_length: 13
v_call: TRBV12-3/TRBV12-4

cdr3_nt: TGTGCCAGCAGTACAGCTGGACCGCGCTTTCAAGAGACCCAGTACTTC
cdr3_aa: CASSTAGPRFQETQYF
clone_size: .
j_call: TRBJ2-5
d_call: .
cdr3_length: 16
v_call: TRBV12-3/TRBV12-4

cdr3_nt: TGCGCCAGCAGCTTGAGGACAGGGCAGGGGAAACTGTTTTTT
cdr3_aa: CASSLRTGQGKLFF
clone_size: once
j_call: TRBJ1-4
d_call: TRBD1
cdr3_length: 14
v_call: TRBV5-1

cdr3_nt: TGTGCCAGCAGTTCTGGCGGGACAGATGAAGCCTATGGCTACACCTTC
cdr3_aa: CASSSGGTDEAYGYTF
clone_size: few
j_call: TRBJ1-2
d_call: TRBD1
cdr3_length: 16
v_call: TRBV7-9

cdr3_nt: TGTGCCATCAGTGAGGCCCTAGAGGGGCCCCAGCATTTT
cdr3_aa: CAISEALEGPQHF
clone_size: few
j_call: TRBJ1-5
d_call: .
cdr3_length: 13
v_call: TRBV10-3

cdr3_nt: TGTGCCAGCAGCTTAGGGGGGCGGTACAATGAGCAGTTCTTC
cdr3_aa: CASSLGGRYNEQFF
clone_size: few
j_call: TRBJ2-1
d_call: .
cdr3_length: 14
v_call: TRBV7-2

cdr3_nt: TGTGCCAGCAGACTTGGACTAGCGGGACCAGCCAAAAACATTCAGTACTTC
cdr3_aa: CASRLGLAGPAKNIQYF
clone_size: few
j_call: TRBJ2-4
d_call: TRBD2
cdr3_length: 17
v_call: TRBV12-3/TRBV12-4

cdr3_nt: TGCGCCAGCAGCTTGCAGTTCACCGGGGAGCTGTTTTTT
cdr3_aa: CASSLQFTGELFF
clone_size: .
j_call: TRBJ2-2
d_call: .
cdr3_length: 13
v_call: TRBV5-1

cdr3_nt: TGCAGTGCCCTACTCTGGTACAGGGGACCACTTCTGAACACTGAAGCTTTCTTT
cdr3_aa: CSALLWYRGPLLNTEAFF
clone_size: .
j_call: TRBJ1-1
d_call: TRBD1
cdr3_length: 18
v_call: TRBV20-1

cdr3_nt: TGTGCCAGCAGAGACAGGGGGTTTGGCTACACCTTC
cdr3_aa: CASRDRGFGYTF
clone_size: many
j_call: TRBJ1-2
d_call: TRBD1
cdr3_length: 12
v_call: TRBV12-3/TRBV12-4

cdr3_nt: TGCGCCAGCAGCTGGGACAGAGGGAATGAAAAACTGTTTTTT
cdr3_aa: CASSWDRGNEKLFF
clone_size: .
j_call: TRBJ1-4
d_call: TRBD1
cdr3_length: 14
v_call: TRBV5-1

cdr3_nt: TGTGCCAGCAGCTTTCGCCGGGGTAATGAAAAACTGTTTTTT
cdr3_aa: CASSFRRGNEKLFF
clone_size: few
j_call: TRBJ1-4
d_call: .
cdr3_length: 14
v_call: TRBV7-9

cdr3_nt: TGTGCCAGCAGACAACAGGGACACCAAAGCACAGATACGCAGTATTTT
cdr3_aa: CASRQQGHQSTDTQYF
clone_size: .
j_call: TRBJ2-3
d_call: .
cdr3_length: 16
v_call: TRBV6-5

cdr3_nt: TGCGCCAGCAGCCTGTCGGGACAGAACACCGGGGAGCTGTTTTTT
cdr3_aa: CASSLSGQNTGELFF
clone_size: .
j_call: TRBJ2-2
d_call: .
cdr3_length: 15
v_call: TRBV5-1

cdr3_nt: TGTGCCAGCCTCATGGGGGCGGGGGGCACAGATACGCAGTATTTT
cdr3_aa: CASLMGAGGTDTQYF
clone_size: few
j_call: TRBJ2-3
d_call: .
cdr3_length: 15
v_call: TRBV6-6

cdr3_nt: TGTGCCAGCAGTGCCGGGACAGGGACCTACGAGCAGTACTTC
cdr3_aa: CASSAGTGTYEQYF
clone_size: .
j_call: TRBJ2-7
d_call: TRBD1
cdr3_length: 14
v_call: TRBV25-1

cdr3_nt: TGTGCCAGCAGTTTAGCGGCCAGTCGGAACACTGAAGCTTTCTTT
cdr3_aa: CASSLAASRNTEAFF
clone_size: many
j_call: TRBJ1-1
d_call: .
cdr3_length: 15
v_call: TRBV12-3/TRBV12-4

cdr3_nt: TGCGCCAGCAGCCAAGTCCGCGTACCTAACACTGAAGCTTTCTTT
cdr3_aa: CASSQVRVPNTEAFF
clone_size: few
j_call: TRBJ1-1
d_call: .
cdr3_length: 15
v_call: TRBV4-1

cdr3_nt: TGTGCCAGCAGTTCCCTAGCGGGGGGGTACAATGAGCAGTTCTTC
cdr3_aa: CASSSLAGGYNEQFF
clone_size: many
j_call: TRBJ2-1
d_call: TRBD2
cdr3_length: 15
v_call: TRBV5-1

cdr3_nt: TGTGCCAGCAGTTATCAGGGAAGGCGTTATCAGCCCCAGCATTTT
cdr3_aa: CASSYQGRRYQPQHF
clone_size: .
j_call: TRBJ1-5
d_call: .
cdr3_length: 15
v_call: TRBV6-7

cdr3_nt: TGCGCCAGCAGCTCTTACTACTATAATAAGACAGGGGATAATGGCTACACCTTC
cdr3_aa: CASSSYYYNKTGDNGYTF
clone_size: .
j_call: TRBJ1-2
d_call: TRBD1
cdr3_length: 18
v_call: TRBV5-1

cdr3_nt: TGTGCCAGCAGTTCCTTCCTAGCTTCCCACGAGCAGTACTTC
cdr3_aa: CASSSFLASHEQYF
clone_size: few
j_call: TRBJ2-7
d_call: .
cdr3_length: 14
v_call: TRBV12-3/TRBV12-4

cdr3_nt: TGTGCCAGCAGCGGCGCGGTAGATACGCAGTATTTT
cdr3_aa: CASSGAVDTQYF
clone_size: few
j_call: TRBJ2-3
d_call: .
cdr3_length: 12
v_call: TRBV7-9